One sample yielded the 10 T cell receptor beta chains listed below, sequenced in a study of blood T cell repertoires in COVID-19. The repertoire was sequenced with immunoSEQ multiplex PCR; TCRdb's copy has only in-frame clones and lacks some. The sample includes about 180,000 clones, 82% seen only once; the top ten take more than 7.5%. The sequencing input was peripheral blood. The receptors shown here come from a woman between 70 and 85 years old with acute or convalescent COVID-19.

The chain joins TRBV25-1 to TRBJ2-3; 7 bases agree with TRBD2. Trimming at V came to 8 bases and at J to 0 bases, leaving 11 bases not matched to a gene. CDR3 length equals 16 residues. Germline V gives CDR1 MGHDK, CDR2 SYGVNS. CDR3 region: CASARVGGTSTDTQYF. Here the CDR3 DNA reads TGTGCCAGCGCAAGGGTCGGGGGGACGAGCACAGATACGCAGTATTTT.

This clone occurred once. The chain employs TRBV27 and TRBJ2-7; the D is unclear. The CDR3 has 11 residues. The germline V and J ends were trimmed by 4 bases and 4 bases, with 5 bases remaining between them. CDR1 and CDR2 from the germline V gene are MNHEY and SMNVEV (reference sequence). The CDR3 DNA follows: TGTGCCAGCAGTTCTACTTACGAGCAGTACTTC. It specifies CASSSTYEQYF.

This chain uses TRBV27 with TRBJ1-2; D perhaps matches TRBD1 (5 bases). This CDR3 contains 13 residues. V gave up 4 bases and J gave up 7 bases, with 13 bases separating them. Germline V lookup: CDR1 MNHEY, CDR2 SMNVEV (reference sequence). CDR3: CASSSGEGPGYTF. The CDR3 region has the DNA TGTGCCAGCAGTTCCGGGGAGGGGCCTGGCTACACCTTC.

This clone was detected a few times. The rearrangement joins TRBV15 to TRBJ1-5; maybe TRBD1 (6 bases). The germline CDR1 and CDR2 sequences are LNHNV and YYDKDF (reference sequence). The CDR3 covers 15 residues. V gave up 4 bases and J gave up 4 bases, with 14 bases separating them. In nucleotides, the CDR3 is TGTGCCACCAGCAAGGACAGCCAACAGAATCAGCCCCAGCATTTT. Protein: CATSKDSQQNQPQHF.

This clone was observed a few times. The V call is TRBV7-2, the J call TRBJ2-4, with a weak D call TRBD1 (6 bases). CDR1 and CDR2 (germline): SGHTA, FQGNSA. Trimming stripped 5 bases from V and 5 bases from J, with 10 bases between. The CDR3 runs to 13 residues. As DNA, the CDR3 is TGTGCCAGCAGCCCCTGGACAGAAAACATTCAGTACTTC. Translated: CASSPWTENIQYF.

The rearrangement uses TRBV14 and TRBJ2-1; tentative D call: TRBD2 (6 bases). The germline V gene has CDR1 SGHDN and CDR2 FVKESK. This CDR3 has 15 residues. Trimming removed 1 base from V and 3 bases from J, with 10 bases in between. This CDR3 reads CASSQAGSNYNEQFF. Written as DNA, the CDR3 is TGTGCCAGCAGCCAAGCCGGGAGTAACTACAATGAGCAGTTCTTC.

This clone turned up a few times. The CDR3 loop is CASSLVFGTVRNQPQHF. As DNA, the CDR3 is TGTGCCAGCAGTTTAGTTTTCGGGACAGTCCGCAATCAGCCCCAGCATTTT. The chain employs TRBV28 and TRBJ1-5; TRBD1 matches 7 bases. This CDR3 spans 17 amino acids. Germline V gene sequence: CDR1 MDHEN, CDR2 SYDVKM. V lost 2 bases to trimming and J lost 2 bases; unmatched junction nucleotides: 9.

This clone appeared a few times. The same CDR3 also results from other DNA sequences found in this sample. The chain has TRBV28 and TRBJ2-5; 12 bases match TRBD2. Germline V CDR1 and CDR2: MDHEN, SYDVKM. This CDR3 comprises 14 residues. The V segment lost 5 bases and the J segment 5 bases; nucleotides outside the gene matches: 3. The CDR3 DNA reads as TGTGCCAGCAGTCCTAGCGGGAGGGGGGAGACCCAGTACTTC. This encodes CASSPSGRGETQYF.

The chain couples TRBV7-9 to TRBJ1-4; 8 bases align to TRBD1. Germline V CDR1 and CDR2: SEHNR, FQNEAQ (reference sequence). The CDR3 is 15 amino acids. V dropped 5 bases and J dropped 6; count of bases not matched to a gene: 8. The CDR3 reads CASSPMGQAHEKLFF. In nucleotides, the CDR3 is TGTGCCAGCAGCCCGATGGGACAGGCCCATGAAAAACTGTTTTTT. The whole variable domain, remainder taken from reference TRBV7-9 and TRBJ1-4, is DTGVSQNPRHKITKRGQNVTFRCDPISEHNRLYWYRQTLGQGPEFLTYFQNEAQLEKSRLLSDRFSAERPKGSFSTLEIQRTEQGDSAMYLCASSPMGQAHEKLFFGSGTQLSVL.

This chain uses TRBV29-1 with TRBJ1-1; the D gene is possibly TRBD1 (6 bases). Trimming removed 3 bases at V and 0 bases at J, with 23 bases between. CDR1 and CDR2 from the germline V gene are SQVTM and ANQGSEA. CDR3 length: 18 amino acids. CDR3 region: CSVELEGDVWQLNTEAFF. The CDR3 region has the DNA TGCAGCGTTGAGCTTGAGGGGGACGTGTGGCAACTGAACACTGAAGCTTTCTTT.